The T cell receptor (beta chain) described here comes from a study of blood T cell repertoires in COVID-19 (dated by TCRdb to 2018 to 2020). About the investigation overall: Collaborator samples came from the United States, Italy and Spain and covered acute and convalescent phases of COVID-19. The prospective study material was composed of cDNA or gDNA derived from T cells, B-cell-depleted T cells, or PBMCs. Deeply sampled blood TCRbeta repertoires from subjects exposed to, actively infected with, or recovered from COVID-19 were included in the dataset. The repertoires were made available in a free public database intended to serve as a resource for research on the immune response to SARS-CoV-2. The samples were drawn from the first 160 participants of the ongoing ImmuneRACE study and from some 1,300 subjects provided by 6 global collaborators. Nearly every sample came with metadata listing a de-identified subject ID, COVID-19 status, age in years and sex. Where available, HLA class I and class II types were obtained from metadata supplied by the sample provider rather than from assay-based typing.

This clone was seen a handful of times. Its antigen remains undetermined. No much larger clone exists at a distance of one base, and base qualities are not known. Collaborating institutions collected whole blood in K2EDTA tubes following their own protocols. For TCRbeta analysis, collaborator samples were shipped as frozen whole blood, as isolated PBMCs, or as DNA extracted from either sample type. TCRbeta CDR3 regions were amplified from genomic DNA using the immunoSEQ Assay, a bias-controlled multiplex PCR. In the original analysis: Nucleated cell counts per sample were estimated from amplification of reference gene primers within the assay. To quantify the absolute abundance of each unique TCRbeta CDR3 rearrangement, sequence reads were collapsed and filtered. For each sample, productive Simpson clonality was calculated as the square root of Simpson's diversity index across productive rearrangements. Sourced from immuneACCESS, this table was stored by TCRdb with only in-frame sequences that have V and J called. A share of the clones is absent; for the studies checked, an unresolved V gene accounts for under half, and the remainder has no known explanation. V and J calls and clone size are those listed in that table; D and trimming were worked out from the DNA. This sample gives around 100,000 clones in total; approximately 78% of them show up just once. The leading ten clones occupy under 8% of the sample.

Points the paper makes about the study in general: The quantity of clinical and demographic metadata differed by source and by participant and was supplied without curation.

From the germline V gene, CDR1 is SGHRS and CDR2 is YFSETQ. Spanning cysteine to phenylalanine, the CDR3 consists of 13 amino acids. The sequence is cut down to CDR3 DNA, 39 bases in frame from base 1. V and J lose 3 bases and 8 bases, and a span of 14 bases separates them. Rearrangement joined TRBV5-1 to TRBJ1-2, and TRBD1 may be the D gene, going by 5 matching bases. The clonotype comes from a man between 65 and 85 years old with acute or convalescent COVID-19. What was sequenced was peripheral blood. At the DNA level, the sequence is TGCGCCAGCAGCTCTCAGGGCTCCAGCGGCTACACCTTC. The resulting protein is CASSSQGSSGYTF.